The 9 T cell receptor beta chains below all came from one sample that was sequenced in a study of CD8+CD57+ T cells in acquired aplastic anemia (dated by TCRdb to the late 2010s). Patients chosen for sequencing had shown expansion of CD8+CD57+ cells by flow cytometry. Sequenced on an Illumina HiSeq 2000. TCR beta VDJ combination and CDR3 sequence profiling used genomic DNA as the template. TCRdb ran its own pipeline on the public reads, namely fastp trimming at Q25 and MiXCR clone calling, and kept in-frame beta chains. Each record represents a unique CDR3 protein, reported with the most common genes and DNA among its rows. This sample comprises around 200,000 distinct CDR3 sequences, less than 60% of them detected only once. The ten largest clonotypes hold nearly 20% of the sample. Sequenced material: sorted CD4+, CD8+, or CD8+CD57+ T cells (not recorded which) from PBMCs. The receptors originated from a human donor with aplastic anemia.

J is TRBJ1-2 and V is TRBV10-1; D uncertain. Between the trimmed V and J ends, which lost 3 bases and 2 bases, there was a span of 13 bases. Germline V gives CDR1 WNHNN, CDR2 SYGVQD (reference sequence). This CDR3 spans 15 amino acids. CDR3 nucleotides: TGCGCCAGCAGTGACCGAGGGAGCTCCAACTATGGCTACACCTTC. This sequence encodes CASSDRGSSNYGYTF.

The chain carries TRBV12-3 or TRBV12-4 and TRBJ2-7; the match to TRBD1 covers 11 bases. CDR3 length: 14 amino acids. The ends lost 9 bases at V and 9 bases at J; junction bases unmatched: 13. The CDR3 region is CASKPGQGGYRQYF. In DNA form, the CDR3 reads TGTGCCAGTAAGCCGGGACAGGGGGGGTACAGGCAGTACTTC.

Comments on this clonotype: A much larger clone is a single base away; this may be a read error. The V gene is TRBV19, the J gene TRBJ2-7; 9 bases map to TRBD1. V dropped 4 bases and J dropped 7; count of bases not matched to a gene: 11. CDR3 length: 15 amino acids. From germline, CDR1 is LNHDA and CDR2 SQIVND (reference sequence). The CDR3 region is CASSRDRDPYNEQYF. In nucleotides, the CDR3 is TGTGCCAGTAGTAGGGACAGGGATCCCTACAATGAGCAGTACTTC. Supplemented by reference TRBV19 and TRBJ2-7, the full variable domain reads DGGITQSPKYLFRKEGQNVTLSCEQNLNHDAMYWYRQDPGQGLRLIYYSQIVNDFQKGDIAEGYSVSREKKESFPLTVTSAQKNPTAFYLCASSRDRDPYNEQYFGPGTRLTVT.

The chain links TRBV3-1 to TRBJ2-3, with D unresolved. The last part of the DNA fits TRBJ1-5 better; the J call may be wrong. Germline CDR1 reads LGHDT; CDR2 reads YNNKEL (reference sequence). The CDR3 loop spans 12 amino acids. CDR3 coding DNA: TGTGCCAGCAGCCAAGGGGCGGATACGCAGCATTTT. This codes for CASSQGADTQHF.

This chain uses TRBV7-3 with TRBJ1-2, with 7 bases fitting TRBD1. There are 15 residues in the CDR3. In germline, CDR1 is SGHTA, CDR2 FQGTGA. The V segment lost 1 base and the J segment 3 bases; nucleotides outside the gene matches: 5. CDR3 in DNA: TGTGCCAGCAGCTTAAATTTCAGGGGGGACTATGGCTACACCTTC. Translated, it gives CASSLNFRGDYGYTF. Full variable domain (outside the CDR3, taken from reference TRBV7-3 and TRBJ1-2): GAGVSQTPSNKVTEKGKYVELRCDPISGHTALYWYRQSLGQGPEFLIYFQGTGAADDSGLPNDRFFAVRPEGSVSTLKIQRTERGDSAVYLCASSLNFRGDYGYTFGSGTRLTVV.

V usage is TRBV19 and J usage is TRBJ2-3; 13 bases fit TRBD2. Germline CDR1 and CDR2: LNHDA and SQIVND (reference sequence). There are 18 residues in the CDR3. After removal of 7 bases from V and 3 bases from J, the junction contained 13 bases not matched to a gene. The CDR3 reads CASIRGLAGAGMTDTQYF. CDR3 in DNA: TGTGCCAGTATCCGAGGACTAGCGGGGGCAGGTATGACAGATACGCAGTATTTT.

In this sample, this clonotype turned up once. The chain employs TRBV29-1 and TRBJ2-1; the match to TRBD2 covers 7 bases. CDR3 length: 13 residues. The V and J ends lost 2 bases and 3 bases, in that order; junction bases with no gene match: 1. Looked up from germline, CDR1 is SQVTM and CDR2 is ANQGSEA. CDR3 loop: CSVEPSGYNEQFF. The DNA of the CDR3 is TGCAGCGTTGAACCTAGCGGCTACAATGAGCAGTTCTTC.

The rearrangement uses TRBV5-1 and TRBJ1-1; D gene uncertain. The V gene lost 4 bases and the J gene lost 1 base, with 11 bases spanning the gap. Per the germline V gene, CDR1 is SGHRS and CDR2 is YFSETQ. The CDR3 consists of 14 residues. CDR3 residues: CASSRMTENTEAFF. CDR3 DNA: TGCGCCAGCAGCCGTATGACGGAGAACACTGAAGCTTTCTTT.

As regards this clonotype: This may stem from a read error, because a much larger clone lies one nucleotide away. V usage is TRBV6-6 and J usage is TRBJ2-5, with D perhaps matching TRBD1 (7 bases). Germline V gene lookup returns CDR1 MNHNY and CDR2 SVGAGI (reference sequence). The CDR3 sequence is 13 residues long. CDR3 amino acids: CAGRQGGDETQYF. The CDR3 DNA reads TGTGCCGGCAGACAGGGAGGCGACGAGACCCAGTACTTC.